Each of the 30 T cell receptor beta chains below was sequenced from the same sample in a study of neurological immune-mediated disorders. TCRdb analysed the 5' RACE reads with MiXCR anew, one entry per CDR3 protein. The sample has 60,000 or so distinct CDR3 sequences, 3% to 4% seen once; the top ten hold approximately 7.1%. Sample: PBMCs. The receptors come from a woman aged 60-75 years with multiple sclerosis.

Many counts were recorded for this clonotype. CDR3 sequence: CSARDDRGISYGYTF. The CDR3, as DNA: TGCAGTGCTAGAGATGACAGGGGGATCTCCTATGGCTACACCTTC. The V call is TRBV20-1, the J call TRBJ1-2, with TRBD1 matching 9 bases. The CDR3 has 15 residues. Germline CDR1 is DFQATT and CDR2 is SNEGSKA (reference sequence). J gave up 4 bases and V 0 bases, and 6 bases lay outside the gene matches.

This clonotype was detected many times. The rearrangement links TRBV5-1 to TRBJ2-7, with D tentatively TRBD2 (6 bases). V gave up 4 bases and J gave up 5 bases, with 22 bases separating them. Looked up from germline, CDR1 is SGHRS and CDR2 is YFSETQ. The CDR3 loop spans 16 amino acids. As DNA, the CDR3 is TGCGCCAGCAGCATAGGACGGCGACTAGGGGAGGACGAGCAGTACTTC. It specifies CASSIGRRLGEDEQYF.

This clonotype was detected ten times or more. The J gene is TRBJ1-5, the V gene TRBV28; no clear D. V gave up 1 base and J gave up 7 bases, with 17 bases separating them. Germline V gene lookup returns CDR1 MDHEN and CDR2 SYDVKM. This CDR3 has 16 residues. The CDR3: CASSLFAVGEVQPQHF. The DNA for the CDR3 is TGTGCCAGCAGTTTATTTGCGGTAGGTGAGGTCCAGCCCCAGCATTTT. Together with reference TRBV28 and TRBJ1-5, the CDR3 gives the full variable domain: DVKVTQSSRYLVKRTGEKVFLECVQDMDHENMFWYRQDPGLGLRLIYFSYDVKMKEKGDIPEGYSVSREKKERFSLILESASTNQTSMYLCASSLFAVGEVQPQHFGDGTRLSIL.

Remarks on this clonotype: Given a much more abundant clone one base away, this may be a read error. The CDR3 loop is CDSSFLGTQYF. The CDR3 DNA reads as TGTGACAGCAGCTTTCTGGGGACCCAGTACTTC. The chain carries TRBV7-2 and TRBJ2-5; no clear D gene. Per germline, CDR1 SGHTA and CDR2 FQGNSA. The CDR3 sequence is 11 residues long.

By its share, this clonotype is medium-sized. V gene TRBV5-1 combines with J gene TRBJ2-2, with TRBD1 identical over 7 bases. Germline-derived CDR1 and CDR2 are SGHRS and YFSETQ. The CDR3 has 16 residues. J was trimmed by 3 bases and V by 2 bases; bases with no gene match: 7. The CDR3 loop reads CASSFSTGRDTGELFF. The CDR3 bases are TGCGCCAGCAGCTTCTCGACAGGGCGGGACACCGGGGAGCTGTTTTTT.

This clonotype has at least ten counts. This rearrangement joins TRBV12-3 or TRBV12-4 to TRBJ2-1, with TRBD2 matching over 13 bases. With 5 bases clipped from V and 9 bases from J, the junction kept 7 bases outside the gene matches. The CDR3 sequence is 15 residues long. CDR3 protein: CASSDGLAGASEQFF. CDR3 DNA sequence: TGTGCCAGCAGTGATGGACTAGCGGGAGCCAGTGAGCAGTTCTTC.

This clonotype was picked up many times. This chain joins TRBV5-1 and TRBJ2-1; 10 bases are a match to TRBD2. The CDR3 length is 15 residues. The V segment lost 5 bases and the J segment 0 bases; nucleotides outside the gene matches: 2. Germline V gene data show CDR1 as SGHRS and CDR2 as YFSETQ. The CDR3 here is CASSLAGVSYNEQFF. CDR3 bases: TGCGCCAGCAGTCTAGCGGGAGTCTCCTACAATGAGCAGTTCTTC. The full variable domain, completed using reference TRBV5-1 and TRBJ2-1, is KAGVTQTPRYLIKTRGQQVTLSCSPISGHRSVSWYQQTPGQGLQFLFEYFSETQRNKGNFPGRFSGRQFSNSRSEMNVSTLELGDSALYLCASSLAGVSYNEQFFGPGTRLTVL.

This clonotype was counted at least ten times. This rearrangement joins TRBV10-3 to TRBJ2-3; 8 bases fit TRBD1. The CDR3 runs 16 residues. CDR1 and CDR2 from the germline V gene are ENHRY and SYGVKD. Trimming took 0 bases from V and 2 from J; bases not matched to a gene: 4. CDR3 sequence (DNA): TGTGCCATCAGTGAGTCGACAGGGGACGCCACAGATACGCAGTATTTT. Translating it yields CAISESTGDATDTQYF.

This clonotype was seen at least ten times. The chain has TRBV5-1 and TRBJ1-1; the D gene is possibly TRBD1 (5 bases). With 2 bases removed from V and 0 bases from J, the gap between germline ends came to 8 bases. The germline CDR1 and CDR2 sequences are SGHRS and YFSETQ. The CDR3 extends over 14 amino acids. The CDR3 loop reads CASSLQEMNTEAFF. CDR3 bases: TGCGCCAGCAGCTTACAGGAAATGAACACTGAAGCTTTCTTT.

This clonotype was counted many times. The rearrangement links TRBV29-1 to TRBJ2-1, with D perhaps matching TRBD1 or TRBD2 (5 bases each). Between the trimmed V and J ends, which lost 5 bases and 0 bases, there was a span of 23 bases. The length of the CDR3 is 18 residues. Germline CDR1 is SQVTM and CDR2 is ANQGSEA. The CDR3 loop is CSVLNDPRDPSSYNEQFF. Written as DNA, the CDR3 is TGCAGCGTTCTAAACGACCCCCGGGACCCATCCTCCTACAATGAGCAGTTCTTC.

This clonotype was seen at least ten times. The chain recombines TRBV28 with TRBJ2-6, with D perhaps assigned TRBD1 or TRBD2 (6 bases each). Germline-derived CDR1 and CDR2 are MDHEN and SYDVKM. The CDR3 is 17 residues long. Trimming shortened V by 5 bases and J by 1 base, and 15 bases separated the two germline ends. This chain's CDR3 is CASSPPGAQSGANVLTF. The CDR3 DNA follows: TGTGCCAGCAGTCCCCCGGGGGCGCAGTCTGGGGCCAACGTCCTGACTTTC.

This clonotype was picked up many times. The chain links TRBV24-1 to TRBJ1-3; D not resolved. Germline V gene data show CDR1 as KGHDR and CDR2 as SFDVKD. V was trimmed by 3 bases and J by 0 bases, leaving 5 bases between them. This CDR3 has 14 amino acids. The CDR3 sequence: CATSDAFSGNTIYF. The DNA of the CDR3 is TGTGCCACCAGTGATGCTTTCTCTGGAAACACCATATATTTT.

This clonotype turned up a few times. A much more abundant neighbour one base away suggests this may be a read error. CDR3 amino acids: CDSSGLAGEQFF. The CDR3 nucleotides read TGTGACAGCAGCGGACTAGCCGGTGAGCAGTTCTTC. The genes are TRBV7-3 and TRBJ2-1, with TRBD2 identical over 8 bases. In germline, CDR1 is SGHTA, CDR2 FQGTGA. There are 12 residues in the CDR3.

The table lists this clonotype with many counts. The chain has TRBV20-1 and TRBJ2-1; D is tentatively TRBD1 or TRBD2 (6 bases each). V was trimmed by 6 bases and J by 5 bases, leaving 17 bases between them. Germline lookup yields CDR1 DFQATT and CDR2 SNEGSKA (reference sequence). The CDR3 is 14 residues long. This chain's CDR3 is CSALAPGANNEQFF. The CDR3 nucleotides read TGCAGTGCCCTGGCCCCGGGGGCCAACAATGAGCAGTTCTTC.

The chain carries TRBV19 and TRBJ2-2, with 7 positions matching TRBD1. Germline V gene lookup returns CDR1 LNHDA and CDR2 SQIVND (reference sequence). This CDR3 is built from 15 residues. The J segment lost 2 bases and the V segment lost 6 bases, leaving 6 bases of the junction unmatched. In DNA, the CDR3 is TGTGCCAGTAGCTTCGGACAGGTCAACACCGGGGAGCTGTTTTTT. Its protein product is CASSFGQVNTGELFF.

This clonotype was recorded many times. The chain has TRBV7-6 and TRBJ2-5; no reliable D call. The CDR3 runs 12 residues. Deletions cut 5 bases from V and 4 bases from J, with 8 bases between. Germline V gene data show CDR1 as SGHVS and CDR2 as FNYEAQ. DNA of the CDR3: TGTGCCAGCAGCCACCGGTTAGAGACCCAGTACTTC. Amino acids: CASSHRLETQYF.

The chain employs TRBV28 and TRBJ1-2, with D unresolved. The V end lost 4 bases, the J end lost 5 bases, and 14 bases lay between the germline ends. Germline V gives CDR1 MDHEN, CDR2 SYDVKM. This CDR3 spans 14 amino acids. The CDR3 reads CASSSLGLPYGYTF. The CDR3, as DNA: TGTGCCAGCAGTTCACTTGGACTCCCATATGGCTACACCTTC.

This clonotype was counted many times. The rearrangement joins TRBV7-9 to TRBJ2-1; 8 bases agree with TRBD2. With 3 bases clipped from V and 7 bases from J, the junction kept 8 bases outside the gene matches. This CDR3 region has 15 residues. CDR1 is SEHNR and CDR2 is FQNEAQ in the germline V gene (reference sequence). The CDR3 region has the DNA TGTGCCAGCAGCTTTTTGCTAGCGGGCCAAAATGAGCAGTTCTTC. This gives the protein CASSFLLAGQNEQFF.

This clonotype was counted many times. The chain joins TRBV5-6 to TRBJ1-4; unclear D gene. Per germline, CDR1 SGHDT and CDR2 YYEEEE. V gave up 3 bases and J gave up 7 bases, with 19 bases separating them. This CDR3 spans 16 amino acids. This chain's CDR3 is CASSSTTEIWGEKLFF. CDR3 DNA: TGTGCCAGCAGCTCTACGACCGAGATTTGGGGTGAAAAACTGTTTTTT.

This clonotype was seen repeatedly, ten times or more. The CDR3 coding sequence is TGCGCCAGCAGCCAGTCCCCCCAACTAGCGGGATTCTCCTACGAGCAGTACTTC. This encodes CASSQSPQLAGFSYEQYF. This chain uses TRBV4-1 with TRBJ2-7; 10 bases are a match to TRBD2. The CDR3 runs to 18 residues. J was trimmed by 0 bases and V by 3 bases; bases with no gene match: 11. The germline CDR1 and CDR2 sequences are MGHRA and YSYEKL.

This clonotype has a count of ten or more. This chain connects TRBV3-1 to TRBJ2-4; 12 bases map to TRBD2. CDR1 and CDR2 from the germline V gene are LGHDT and YNNKEL (reference sequence). There are 18 residues in the CDR3. The J segment lost 4 bases and the V segment lost 0 bases, leaving 7 bases of the junction unmatched. CDR3 residues: CASSQDYTSGRWKNIQYF. The CDR3 region has the DNA TGTGCCAGCAGCCAAGACTATACTAGCGGGAGGTGGAAAAACATTCAGTACTTC.

In its sample, this clonotype was seen many times. The genes are TRBV6-5 and TRBJ2-1; 8 bases match TRBD2. The CDR3 contains 15 residues. With 0 bases clipped from V and 7 bases from J, the junction kept 5 bases outside the gene matches. Germline assignment: CDR1 MNHEY and CDR2 SVGAGI. CDR3 sequence (DNA): TGTGCCAGCAGTTACTCCGGGACTAGTCGGAATGAGCAGTTCTTC. As protein: CASSYSGTSRNEQFF.

In its sample, this clonotype was seen a few times. This rearrangement joins TRBV6-1 to TRBJ1-1; D is ambiguous. The CDR3 covers 12 residues. The germline CDR1 and CDR2 sequences are MNHNS and SASEGT. Deletions cut 8 bases from V and 2 bases from J, with 9 bases between. The CDR3 is CASRRLNTEAFF. In nucleotides, the CDR3 is TGTGCCAGCCGGAGATTAAACACTGAAGCTTTCTTT.

This clonotype was seen ten or more times. The chain employs TRBV5-1 and TRBJ2-2; TRBD1 agrees at 7 bases. V dropped 4 bases and J dropped 4; count of bases not matched to a gene: 10. The CDR3 consists of 16 residues. Germline-derived CDR1 and CDR2 are SGHRS and YFSETQ. CDR3 nucleotide sequence: TGCGCCAGCAGCCCGAAGGCGTCAGGGGGCACCGGGGAGCTGTTTTTT. As protein: CASSPKASGGTGELFF.

This clonotype was seen at least ten times. The chain couples TRBV7-9 to TRBJ2-3, with D hard to call. Trimming left V 2 bases short and J 0 bases short, with 15 bases between. The CDR3 has 17 residues. Germline V gives CDR1 SEHNR, CDR2 FQNEAQ (reference sequence). The CDR3 region has the DNA TGTGCCAGCAGCTTATCTGAGGTCACCCCGAGCACAGATACGCAGTATTTT. Translating gives CASSLSEVTPSTDTQYF.

This clonotype was observed at least ten times. The rearrangement uses TRBV7-9 and TRBJ2-5; no clear D. In germline, CDR1 is SEHNR, CDR2 FQNEAQ (reference sequence). There are 12 residues in the CDR3. The V end lost 4 bases, the J end lost 0 bases, and 3 bases lay between the germline ends. The CDR3 loop reads CASSWYQETQYF. The CDR3 DNA is TGTGCCAGCAGCTGGTACCAAGAGACCCAGTACTTC.

The sample holds many counts of this clonotype. V gene TRBV3-1 combines with J gene TRBJ1-5; TRBD1 might be the D (6 bases). This CDR3 region has 14 residues. V lost 1 base and J lost 7, with 11 bases in between. The germline V gene encodes CDR1 LGHDT and CDR2 YNNKEL (reference sequence). CDR3 DNA sequence: TGTGCCAGCAGCCAAGTTCTGGGGGCCCAGCCCCAGCATTTT. Translated: CASSQVLGAQPQHF.

This clonotype was observed many times. V is TRBV6-5 and J is TRBJ2-1, with D perhaps TRBD1 or TRBD2 (5 bases each). Per germline, CDR1 MNHEY and CDR2 SVGAGI. Trimming stripped 5 bases from V and 4 bases from J, with 24 bases between. The CDR3 sequence is 18 residues long. The CDR3 DNA follows: TGTGCCAGCAGTCGCAGGCCGCATTTCGGGGCGGGTTACAATGAGCAGTTCTTC. Translating gives CASSRRPHFGAGYNEQFF.

This clonotype was counted at least ten times. This chain uses TRBV7-3 with TRBJ2-3; 12 bases align to TRBD2. CDR1 and CDR2 (germline): SGHTA, FQGTGA. The J segment lost 4 bases and the V segment lost 3 bases, leaving 5 bases of the junction unmatched. The CDR3 consists of 16 residues. CDR3 protein: CASSFRTSGTPDTQYF. The CDR3 bases are TGTGCCAGCAGCTTCCGGACTAGCGGGACCCCAGATACGCAGTATTTT.

There are a few counts of this clonotype. V and J are TRBV5-1 and TRBJ2-2; the D gene is possibly TRBD1 (6 bases). V dropped 4 bases and J dropped 2 bases, with 18 bases sitting between them. CDR1 is SGHRS and CDR2 is YFSETQ in the germline V gene. CDR3 length: 17 residues. Written as DNA, the CDR3 is TGCGCCAGCAGCCCAGATCGCCCGGGACAAAACACCGGGGAGCTGTTTTTT. Translation: CASSPDRPGQNTGELFF.